This T cell receptor (beta chain) was captured in a study of T cells after yellow fever vaccination. Using its own MiXCR run on the 5' RACE reads, TCRdb lists one record per CDR3 protein. The profile covers tens of thousands of distinct CDR3 sequences, with 7.7% appearing a single time and roughly two fifths taken by the ten largest. In germline, CDR1 is SGHVS, CDR2 FQNEAQ. The CDR3 loop spans 16 amino acids. V trimming: 4 bases; J trimming: 7 bases; junction bases outside the gene matches: 7. The sequence was collected from a man younger than 45 who received the YFV17D yellow fever vaccine. Material: CD8+ T cells sorted from PBMCs, obtained on the day of the yellow fever booster vaccination. The chain links TRBV7-8 to TRBJ1-6; 10 bases are shared with TRBD1. CDR3 amino acids: CASSSKLTGGNSPLHF. The CDR3 bases are TGTGCCAGCAGCTCAAAATTGACAGGGGGCAATTCACCCCTCCACTTT. The full variable domain, rest sourced from reference TRBV7-8 and TRBJ1-6, is GAGVSQSPRYKVAKRGQDVALRCDPISGHVSLFWYQQALGQGPEFLTYFQNEAQLDKSGLPSDRFFAERPEGSVSTLKIQRTQQEDSAVYLCASSSKLTGGNSPLHFGNGTRLTVT.